The rows below give T cell receptor beta chains drawn from one sample of a study of beta chain features in type 1 diabetes. Clones were sequenced by immunoSEQ multiplex PCR, and TCRdb holds only the in-frame ones, with some missing. This table holds approximately 150,000 clones, more than 60% found once. Sequencing was done on a sample of naive CD4+ T cells from blood. The source of these receptors is a man in his thirties or forties with type 1 diabetes. Both conserved end residues are part of each CDR3. The D gene is left open where the match is weak. Clone size is not always given. Where it is, it says once, few, many or a class for expanded clones.

CDR3 | DNA | D | J | V | size
CASSPGASGTDTQYF | TGTGCCAGCAGCCCCGGGGCTAGCGGCACAGATACGCAGTATTTT | - | TRBJ2-3 | TRBV7-9 | -
CASSYRDQYF | TGTGCCAGCAGTTACAGGGACCAGTACTTC | - | TRBJ2-5 | TRBV6-5 | -
CASSTKYEQYF | TGTGCCAGTAGTACGAAGTACGAGCAGTACTTC | - | TRBJ2-7 | TRBV19 | -
CASSLDPLSTDTQYF | TGCGCCAGCAGCTTGGATCCGCTTAGCACAGATACGCAGTATTTT | - | TRBJ2-3 | TRBV5-1 | -
CASRGIDNSPLHF | TGTGCCAGCAGAGGAATTGATAATTCACCCCTCCACTTT | - | TRBJ1-6 | TRBV25-1 | few
CASSKQEGANEKLFF | TGCGCCAGCAGCAAGCAGGAGGGAGCTAATGAAAAACTGTTTTTT | - | TRBJ1-4 | TRBV4-3 | few
CAWSVASPAEAFF | TGTGCCTGGAGTGTAGCCAGCCCCGCTGAAGCTTTCTTT | - | TRBJ1-1 | TRBV30 | -
CAISASVNNEQFF | TGTGCCATCAGTGCGTCGGTAAACAATGAGCAGTTCTTC | - | TRBJ2-1 | TRBV10-3 | -
CAISGHSGDNQETQYF | TGTGCCATCAGTGGGCACAGCGGGGACAACCAAGAGACCCAGTACTTC | - | TRBJ2-5 | TRBV10-3 | few
CASSFDFKQPQHF | TGCGCCAGCAGCTTCGACTTTAAACAGCCCCAGCATTTT | - | TRBJ1-5 | TRBV5-1 | -
CASSRTSANTGELFF | TGTGCCAGCAGCCGGACTTCTGCGAACACCGGGGAGCTGTTTTTT | - | TRBJ2-2 | TRBV7-2 | -
CASSLGGQDTQYF | TGTGCCAGCAGCTTAGGCGGCCAAGATACGCAGTATTTT | - | TRBJ2-3 | TRBV7-2 | -
CASSHLGGSKETQYF | TGTGCCAGCAGCCACTTGGGGGGCAGCAAGGAGACCCAGTACTTC | - | TRBJ2-5 | TRBV14 | once
CASSLDSLYQPQHF | TGTGCCAGCAGTCTGGACAGCCTTTATCAGCCCCAGCATTTT | - | TRBJ1-5 | TRBV2 | -
CSASGRDNQPQHF | TGCAGCGCCTCGGGCAGGGACAATCAGCCCCAGCATTTT | - | TRBJ1-5 | TRBV29-1 | -
CASSKSRDREQYF | TGTGCCAGCAGTAAGTCCCGGGACAGGGAACAGTACTTC | TRBD1 | TRBJ2-7 | TRBV28 | -
CASRPPTSGGQSTDTQYF | TGTGCCAGCAGACCACCGACTAGCGGGGGGCAAAGCACAGATACGCAGTATTTT | TRBD2 | TRBJ2-3 | TRBV7-9 | -
CASSQSRDVYGYTF | TGCGCCAGCAGTCAATCGAGAGACGTCTATGGCTACACCTTC | - | TRBJ1-2 | TRBV23-1 | -
CSVGDSLQYGYTF | TGCAGCGTTGGAGACAGCCTACAATATGGCTACACCTTC | - | TRBJ1-2 | TRBV29-1 | -
CSVPTPGTGGIGTQYF | TGCAGCGTTCCCACTCCGGGGACAGGGGGAATTGGGACCCAGTACTTC | TRBD1 | TRBJ2-5 | TRBV29-1 | -